The clone carrying this TCR beta chain appeared many times. What it recognizes is unknown. Template switching added a universal primer site; cDNA carried unique molecular identifiers. MiXCR, run by TCRdb on the 5' RACE reads, gives a single entry per CDR3 protein. Of about 690,000 distinct CDR3 sequences listed, around 6% are singletons. This specimen comes from a study of identical twins. General study findings and limits: Invariant MAIT and iNKT cells may have partly biased zero-insertion analyses.

The CDR3 has 14 amino acids. Trimming removed 5 bases from V and 5 bases from J, with 15 bases in between. Germline lookup yields CDR1 SEHNR and CDR2 FQNEAQ (reference sequence). This receptor was identified in a man in his late teens or twenties in good health. This rearrangement joins TRBV7-9 to TRBJ2-5; D call uncertain. The sequencing sample was made of naive T cells sorted from blood. This chain's CDR3 is CASSKPRQAETQYF. Written as DNA, the CDR3 is TGTGCCAGCAGCAAACCTCGACAAGCGGAGACCCAGTACTTC.